A single count supports the clone carrying this TCR beta chain. Its antigen is currently unknown. The sample belongs to a study of CD8 T cells in Susac syndrome. Study background: The Susac syndrome patients that were sequenced included 5 or 6 with active disease and eight in remission. Overall study findings and caveats: As the study acknowledged, the number of individuals in its TCR sequencing and HLA analysis was relatively small.

This CDR3 has 18 amino acids. From germline, CDR1 is DFQATT and CDR2 SNEGSKA (reference sequence). The ends lost 0 bases at V and 8 bases at J; junction bases unmatched: 17. CD8+ and CD4+ T cells from blood underwent TCR beta sequencing, which was carried out in a high-throughput format. All included Susac syndrome patients satisfied recently defined diagnostic criteria for definite or probable disease. With random hexamers, reverse transcription was performed on about 0.5 to 1 ug of RNA. One entry per CDR3 protein results from TCRdb running MiXCR on the immunoSEQ multiplex PCR reads. The sample yields roughly 89,000 distinct CDR3 sequences, 95% to 97% seen once.

The chain recombines TRBV20-1 with TRBJ2-1; TRBD1 agrees at 9 bases. The clonotype was recovered from a human donor with Susac syndrome. The specimen sequenced was CD8+ T cells from PBMCs. The CDR3 spells CSARDRLQVGQGRDEQFF. Here the CDR3 DNA reads TGCAGTGCTAGAGATCGCCTTCAGGTGGGACAGGGTAGGGATGAGCAGTTCTTC.